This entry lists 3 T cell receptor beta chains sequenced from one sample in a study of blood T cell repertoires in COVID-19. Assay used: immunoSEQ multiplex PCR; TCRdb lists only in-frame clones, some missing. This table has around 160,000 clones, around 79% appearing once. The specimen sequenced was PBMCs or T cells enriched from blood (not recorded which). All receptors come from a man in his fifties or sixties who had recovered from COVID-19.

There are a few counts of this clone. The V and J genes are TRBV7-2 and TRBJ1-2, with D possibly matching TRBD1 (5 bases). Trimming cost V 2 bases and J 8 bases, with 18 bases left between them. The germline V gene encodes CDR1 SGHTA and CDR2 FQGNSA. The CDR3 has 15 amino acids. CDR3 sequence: CASSLPGHTHGGYTF. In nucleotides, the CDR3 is TGTGCCAGCAGCTTACCCGGACATACCCACGGCGGCTACACCTTC.

The CDR3 loop is CASSLEYATGELFF. In nucleotides, the CDR3 is TGTGCCAGCAGCTTAGAGTACGCAACCGGGGAGCTGTTTTTT. V and J are TRBV7-3 and TRBJ2-2; D is undetermined. The ends were cut back, 2 bases at V and 5 bases at J, with 9 bases in the middle. The CDR3 has 14 amino acids. CDR1 and CDR2 from the germline V gene are SGHTA and FQGTGA. Full variable domain (outside the CDR3, taken from reference TRBV7-3 and TRBJ2-2): GAGVSQTPSNKVTEKGKYVELRCDPISGHTALYWYRQSLGQGPEFLIYFQGTGAADDSGLPNDRFFAVRPEGSVSTLKIQRTERGDSAVYLCASSLEYATGELFFGEGSRLTVL.

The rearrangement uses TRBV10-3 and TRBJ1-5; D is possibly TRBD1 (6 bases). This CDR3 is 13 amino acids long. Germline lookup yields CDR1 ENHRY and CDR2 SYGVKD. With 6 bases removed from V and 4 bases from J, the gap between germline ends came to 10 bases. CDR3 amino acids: CAIRDSPNQPQHF. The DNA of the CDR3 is TGTGCCATCAGGGACAGTCCTAATCAGCCCCAGCATTTT.